These 4 T cell receptor beta chains came from one sample sequenced in a study of T cell responses to AZD1222 COVID-19 vaccine. The repertoire was sequenced with immunoSEQ multiplex PCR; TCRdb's copy has only in-frame clones and lacks some. The sample has some 95,000 clones, roughly 90% seen once. The starting material was peripheral blood, obtained 28 days after the second AZD1222 dose. The receptors shown here come from an adult who received the AZD1222 COVID-19 vaccine.

The chain joins TRBV29-1 to TRBJ1-1; 10 bases line up with TRBD1. The CDR3 runs 17 residues. J gave up 4 bases and V 7 bases, and 18 bases lay outside the gene matches. CDR1 and CDR2 from the germline V gene are SQVTM and ANQGSEA. CDR3 sequence reads: CSAGGTGESFWGTEAFF. Written as DNA, the CDR3 is TGCAGCGCCGGGGGGACAGGGGAGAGCTTTTGGGGCACTGAAGCTTTCTTT.

This clone was seen more than once but under ten times. This sequence joins TRBV4-1 and TRBJ1-2; TRBD1 aligns across 11 bases. From germline, CDR1 is MGHRA and CDR2 YSYEKL. V was clipped by 1 base and J by 3 bases; unmatched bases: 7. CDR3 length: 17 amino acids. CDR3 nucleotide sequence: TGCGCCAGCAGCCAAGGGCGTGGGACAGGGGGTGACTATGGCTACACCTTC. Residues: CASSQGRGTGGDYGYTF.

The chain combines TRBV3-1 (or the pseudogene TRBV3-2) with TRBJ1-4, with D possibly matching TRBD1 (5 bases). The CDR3 length is 15 residues. The V gene's germline CDR1 is LGHDT and CDR2 YNNKEL (reference sequence). V was shortened by 3 bases and J by 7 bases, with 15 bases between the two germline ends. Written as DNA, the CDR3 is TGTGCCAGCAGCCAGGGGGGACCGTTGAGTGAAAAACTGTTTTTT. It specifies CASSQGGPLSEKLFF.

This clone was found many times. This sequence joins TRBV30 and TRBJ1-6; D not certain. Deletions cut 3 bases from V and 7 bases from J, with 10 bases between. This CDR3 contains 13 residues. Germline CDR1 and CDR2: GTSNPN and SVGIG (reference sequence). The CDR3 reads CAWSEHGNSPLHF. The CDR3 DNA is TGTGCCTGGAGCGAGCACGGCAATTCACCCCTCCACTTT. The variable domain in full, completed from reference TRBV30 and TRBJ1-6, reads SQTIHQWPATLVQPVGSPLSLECTVEGTSNPNLYWYRQAAGRGLQLLFYSVGIGQISSEVPQNLSASRPQDRQFILSSKKLLLSDSGFYLCAWSEHGNSPLHFGNGTRLTVT.